This T cell receptor (beta chain) was sequenced during a study of T cell changes during pregnancy in multiple sclerosis. The protocol was immunoSEQ multiplex PCR, while the TCRdb copy is restricted to in-frame clones and leaves out a portion. The data show 60,000 to 70,000 clones, approximately 93% seen once. With 1 base removed from V and 5 bases from J, the gap between germline ends came to 3 bases. Germline V CDR1 and CDR2: SEHNR, FQNEAQ (reference sequence). The CDR3 sequence is 11 residues long. The TCR comes from a female donor with multiple sclerosis, enrolled in a pregnancy study. Sequenced material: peripheral blood, taken in the second trimester of pregnancy. The rearrangement links TRBV7-9 to TRBJ2-7, with D unclear. CDR3 sequence reads: CASSLGDEQYF. Here the CDR3 DNA reads TGTGCCAGCAGCTTAGGCGACGAGCAGTACTTC. Together with reference TRBV7-9 and TRBJ2-7, the CDR3 gives the full variable domain: DTGVSQNPRHKITKRGQNVTFRCDPISEHNRLYWYRQTLGQGPEFLTYFQNEAQLEKSRLLSDRFSAERPKGSFSTLEIQRTEQGDSAMYLCASSLGDEQYFGPGTRLTVT.